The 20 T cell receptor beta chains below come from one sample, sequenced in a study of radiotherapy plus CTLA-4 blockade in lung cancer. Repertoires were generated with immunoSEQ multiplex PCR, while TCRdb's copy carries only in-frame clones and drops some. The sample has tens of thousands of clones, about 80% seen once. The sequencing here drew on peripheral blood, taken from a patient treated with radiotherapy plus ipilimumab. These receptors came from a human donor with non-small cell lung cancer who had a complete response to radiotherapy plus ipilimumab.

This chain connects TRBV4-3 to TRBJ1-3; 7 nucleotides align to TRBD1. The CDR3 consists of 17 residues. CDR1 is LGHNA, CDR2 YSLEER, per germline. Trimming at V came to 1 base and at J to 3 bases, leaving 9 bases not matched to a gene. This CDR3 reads CASSQAVQGGIGNTIYF. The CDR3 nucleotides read TGCGCCAGCAGCCAAGCCGTTCAGGGGGGAATTGGAAACACCATATATTTT.

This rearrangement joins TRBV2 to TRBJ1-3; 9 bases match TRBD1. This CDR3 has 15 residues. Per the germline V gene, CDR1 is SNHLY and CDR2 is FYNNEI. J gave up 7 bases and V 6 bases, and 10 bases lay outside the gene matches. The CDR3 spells CASSATGGAENTIYF. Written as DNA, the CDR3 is TGTGCCAGCAGCGCTACAGGGGGCGCAGAGAACACCATATATTTT.

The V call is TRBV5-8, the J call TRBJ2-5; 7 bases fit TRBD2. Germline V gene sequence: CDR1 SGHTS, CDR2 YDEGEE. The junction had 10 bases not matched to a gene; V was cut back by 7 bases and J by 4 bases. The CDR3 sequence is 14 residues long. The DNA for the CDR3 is TGTGCCAGCCGCTCGGGAGGCTATCGAGAGACCCAGTACTTC. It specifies CASRSGGYRETQYF.

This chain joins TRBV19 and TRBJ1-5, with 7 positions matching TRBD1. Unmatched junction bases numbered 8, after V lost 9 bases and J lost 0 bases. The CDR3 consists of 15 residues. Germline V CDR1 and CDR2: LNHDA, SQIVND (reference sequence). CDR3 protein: CASSQGGDSNQPQHF. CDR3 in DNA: TGTGCCAGCTCCCAGGGGGGAGATAGCAATCAGCCCCAGCATTTT.

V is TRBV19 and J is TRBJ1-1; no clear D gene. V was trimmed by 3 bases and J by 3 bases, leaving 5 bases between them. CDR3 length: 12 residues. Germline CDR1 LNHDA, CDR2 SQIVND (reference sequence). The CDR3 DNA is TGTGCCAGTAGTATGAGCGACACTGAAGCTTTCTTT. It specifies CASSMSDTEAFF.

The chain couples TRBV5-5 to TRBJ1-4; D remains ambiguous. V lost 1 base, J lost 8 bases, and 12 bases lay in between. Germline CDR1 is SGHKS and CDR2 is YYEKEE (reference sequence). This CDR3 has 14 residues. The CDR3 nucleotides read TGTGCCAGCAGCTTGCCCCCGTCTACAGAAAAACTGTTTTTT. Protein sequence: CASSLPPSTEKLFF.

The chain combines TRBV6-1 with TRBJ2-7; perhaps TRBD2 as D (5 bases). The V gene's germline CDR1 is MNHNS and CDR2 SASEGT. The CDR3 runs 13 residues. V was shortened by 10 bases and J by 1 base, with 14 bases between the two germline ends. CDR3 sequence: CAIQETGSYEQYV. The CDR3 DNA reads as TGTGCCATCCAAGAGACGGGGTCCTACGAGCAGTACGTC.

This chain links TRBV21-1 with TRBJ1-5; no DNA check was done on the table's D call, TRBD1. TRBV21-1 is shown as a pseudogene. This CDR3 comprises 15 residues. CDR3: CASSSRTGNNQPQHF. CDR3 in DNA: TGTGCCAGCAGCAGTCGAACAGGGAACAATCAGCCCCAGCATTTT.

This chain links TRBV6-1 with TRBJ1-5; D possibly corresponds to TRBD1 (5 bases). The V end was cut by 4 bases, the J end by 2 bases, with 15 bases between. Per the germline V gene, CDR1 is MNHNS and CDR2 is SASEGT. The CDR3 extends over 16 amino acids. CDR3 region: CASSVGARVGNQPQHF. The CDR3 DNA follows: TGTGCCAGCAGTGTTGGAGCCAGGGTGGGCAATCAGCCCCAGCATTTT.

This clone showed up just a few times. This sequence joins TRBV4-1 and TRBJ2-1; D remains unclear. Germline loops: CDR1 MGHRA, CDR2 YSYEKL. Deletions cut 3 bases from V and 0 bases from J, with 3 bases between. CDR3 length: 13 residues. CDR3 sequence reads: CASSHNSYNEQFF. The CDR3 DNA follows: TGCGCCAGCAGCCACAACTCCTACAATGAGCAGTTCTTC.

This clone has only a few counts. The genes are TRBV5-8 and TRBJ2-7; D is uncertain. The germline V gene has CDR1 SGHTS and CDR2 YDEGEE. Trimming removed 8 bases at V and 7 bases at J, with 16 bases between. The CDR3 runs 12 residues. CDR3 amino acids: CASSPRVREQYV. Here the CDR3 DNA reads TGTGCCAGTTCCCCCCGGGTTAGAGAGCAGTACGTC.

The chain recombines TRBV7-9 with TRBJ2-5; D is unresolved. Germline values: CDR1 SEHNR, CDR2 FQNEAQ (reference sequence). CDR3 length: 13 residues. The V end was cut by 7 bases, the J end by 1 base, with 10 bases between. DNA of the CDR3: TGTGCCAGCACCCCCGTACGCCAAGAGACCCAGTACTTC. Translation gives CASTPVRQETQYF.

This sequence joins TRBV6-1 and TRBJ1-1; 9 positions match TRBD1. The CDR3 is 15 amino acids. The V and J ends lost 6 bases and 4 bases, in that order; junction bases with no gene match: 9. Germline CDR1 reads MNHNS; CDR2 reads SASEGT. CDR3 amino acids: CASSQIKTGGTEAFF. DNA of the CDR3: TGTGCCAGCAGCCAGATAAAGACAGGGGGCACTGAAGCTTTCTTT.

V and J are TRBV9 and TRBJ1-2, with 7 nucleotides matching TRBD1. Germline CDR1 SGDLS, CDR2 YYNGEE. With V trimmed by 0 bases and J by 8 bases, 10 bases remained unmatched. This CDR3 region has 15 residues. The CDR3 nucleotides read TGTGCCAGCAGCGTAGGAGACAGGGAGGTCTGGGGCTACACCTTC. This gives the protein CASSVGDREVWGYTF.

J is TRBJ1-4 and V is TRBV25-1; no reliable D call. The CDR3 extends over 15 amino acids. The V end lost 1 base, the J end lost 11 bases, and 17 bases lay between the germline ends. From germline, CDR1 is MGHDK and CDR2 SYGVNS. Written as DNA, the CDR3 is TGTGCCAGCAGTGAATCTTCCCGCCCGCGATACAAACTGTTTTTT. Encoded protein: CASSESSRPRYKLFF. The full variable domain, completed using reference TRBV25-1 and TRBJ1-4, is EADIYQTPRYLVIGTGKKITLECSQTMGHDKMYWYQQDPGMELHLIHYSYGVNSTEKGDLSSESTVSRIRTEHFPLTLESARPSHTSQYLCASSESSRPRYKLFFGSGTQLSVL.

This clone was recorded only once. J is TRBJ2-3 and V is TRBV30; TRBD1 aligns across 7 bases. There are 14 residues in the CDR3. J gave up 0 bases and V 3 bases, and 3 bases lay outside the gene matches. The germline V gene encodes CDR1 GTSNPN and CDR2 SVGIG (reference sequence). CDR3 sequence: CAWRPGGSTDTQYF. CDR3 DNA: TGTGCCTGGAGGCCAGGGGGAAGCACAGATACGCAGTATTTT.

The CDR3 coding sequence is TGTGCCAGCAGCCCCAGAAAGGCTGGAAGGGAAAAACTGTTTTTT. It translates to CASSPRKAGREKLFF. The chain joins TRBV11-3 to TRBJ1-4; no reliable D call. V was pared by 5 bases and J by 8 bases, with 18 bases between. The CDR3 has 15 amino acids. CDR1 is SGHNT and CDR2 is YENEEA in the germline V gene.

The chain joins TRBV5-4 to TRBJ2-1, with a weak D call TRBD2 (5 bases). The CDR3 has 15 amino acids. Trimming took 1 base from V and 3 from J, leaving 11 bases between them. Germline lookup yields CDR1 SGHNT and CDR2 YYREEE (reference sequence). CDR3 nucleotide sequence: TGTGCCAGCAGCTTGCCTCCCCGGGACTACAATGAGCAGTTCTTC. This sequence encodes CASSLPPRDYNEQFF.

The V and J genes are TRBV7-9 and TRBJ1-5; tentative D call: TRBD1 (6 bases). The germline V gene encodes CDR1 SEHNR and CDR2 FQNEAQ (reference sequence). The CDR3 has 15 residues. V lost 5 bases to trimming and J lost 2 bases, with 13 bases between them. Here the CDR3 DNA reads TGTGCCAGCAGCAAGGGGGAGGGTCGCAATCAGCCCCAGCATTTT. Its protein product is CASSKGEGRNQPQHF. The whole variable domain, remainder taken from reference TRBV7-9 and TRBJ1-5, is DTGVSQNPRHKITKRGQNVTFRCDPISEHNRLYWYRQTLGQGPEFLTYFQNEAQLEKSRLLSDRFSAERPKGSFSTLEIQRTEQGDSAMYLCASSKGEGRNQPQHFGDGTRLSIL.

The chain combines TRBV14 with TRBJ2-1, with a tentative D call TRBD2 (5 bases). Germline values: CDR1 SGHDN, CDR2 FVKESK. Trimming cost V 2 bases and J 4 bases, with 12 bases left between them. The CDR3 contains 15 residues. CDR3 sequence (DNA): TGTGCCAGCAGCCAACGGGGAGCGGAGTACAATGAGCAGTTCTTC. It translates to CASSQRGAEYNEQFF.